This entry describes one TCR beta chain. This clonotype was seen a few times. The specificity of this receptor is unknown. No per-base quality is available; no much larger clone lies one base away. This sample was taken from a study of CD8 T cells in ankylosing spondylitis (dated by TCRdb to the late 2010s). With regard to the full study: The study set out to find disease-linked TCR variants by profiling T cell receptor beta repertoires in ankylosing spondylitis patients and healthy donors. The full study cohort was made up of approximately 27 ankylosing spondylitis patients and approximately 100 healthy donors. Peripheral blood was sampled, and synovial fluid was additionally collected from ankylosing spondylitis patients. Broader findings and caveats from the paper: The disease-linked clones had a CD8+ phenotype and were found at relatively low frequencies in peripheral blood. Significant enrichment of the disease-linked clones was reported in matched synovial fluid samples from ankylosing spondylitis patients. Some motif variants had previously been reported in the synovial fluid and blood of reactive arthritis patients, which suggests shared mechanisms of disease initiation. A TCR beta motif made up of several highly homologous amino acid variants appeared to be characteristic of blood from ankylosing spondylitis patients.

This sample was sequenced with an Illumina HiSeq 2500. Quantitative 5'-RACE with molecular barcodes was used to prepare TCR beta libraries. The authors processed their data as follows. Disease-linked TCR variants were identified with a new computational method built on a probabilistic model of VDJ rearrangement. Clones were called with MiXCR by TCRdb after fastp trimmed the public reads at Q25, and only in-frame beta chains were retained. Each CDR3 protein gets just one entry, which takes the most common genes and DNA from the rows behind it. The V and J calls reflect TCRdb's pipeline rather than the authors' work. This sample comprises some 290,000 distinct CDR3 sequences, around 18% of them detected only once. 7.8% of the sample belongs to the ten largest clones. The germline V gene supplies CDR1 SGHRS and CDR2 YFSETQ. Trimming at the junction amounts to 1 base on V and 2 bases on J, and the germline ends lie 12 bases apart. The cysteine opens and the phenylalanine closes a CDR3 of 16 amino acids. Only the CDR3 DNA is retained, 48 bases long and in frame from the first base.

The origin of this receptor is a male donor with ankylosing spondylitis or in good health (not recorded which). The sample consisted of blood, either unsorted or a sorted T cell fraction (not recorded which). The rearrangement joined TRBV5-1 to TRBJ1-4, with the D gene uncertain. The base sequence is TGCGCCAGCAGCTTGTCGGTTCCCGGGACTAATGAAAAACTGTTTTTT. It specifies CASSLSVPGTNEKLFF.